A selection of T cell receptor beta chains follows, all from one sample in a study of T cells after yellow fever vaccination. In TCRdb, the 5' RACE reads were re-called with MiXCR into one record per CDR3 protein. The sample records about 340,000 distinct CDR3 sequences, 7.5% to 9% being singletons. Sequenced here: PBMCs, sampled on the day of the first yellow fever vaccination. All receptors come from a man between 18 and 29 years old who received the YFV17D yellow fever vaccine. CDR3s include the opening cysteine and the closing phenylalanine or tryptophan. A D gene is named only where the DNA matches it firmly. The size field is filled for only some rows; it gives once, few, many or a size class.

J gene | D gene | clone size | V gene | CDR3 DNA | CDR3 protein
TRBJ1-5 | TRBD1 | NA | TRBV5-8 | TGTGCCAGCAGCCGACCGGGACAGGGGACTCAGCCCCAGCATTTT | CASSRPGQGTQPQHF
TRBJ1-1 | NA | few | TRBV5-1 | TGCGCCAGCAGCTCCGTGGGCCCCACGATGAACACTGAAGCTTTCTTT | CASSSVGPTMNTEAFF
TRBJ2-5 | TRBD2 | NA | TRBV5-6 | TGTGCCAGCAGCTCTAGACCTTCGGGGGGGGGCCAAGAGACCCAGTACTTC | CASSSRPSGGGQETQYF
TRBJ1-1 | TRBD1 | few | TRBV5-5 | TGTGCCAGCAGTCCCCGGGACAGCAACACTGAAGCTTTCTTT | CASSPRDSNTEAFF
TRBJ2-3 | NA | few | TRBV13 | TGTGCCAGCAGCCCGGACAGCTCCGTGACAGATACGCAGTATTTT | CASSPDSSVTDTQYF
TRBJ2-3 | TRBD2 | many | TRBV7-2 | TGTGCCAGCAGCTTAGGACGGGGACTAGCGGGGAATCGGCAGTATTTT | CASSLGRGLAGNRQYF
TRBJ2-7 | TRBD1 | many | TRBV6-1 | TGTGCCAGCAGTGTACAGGGGATCTACGAGCAGTACTTC | CASSVQGIYEQYF
TRBJ2-2 | NA | few | TRBV21-1 | TGTGCCAGCAGCAATTGCGGCCGAGGGAGGGCCGGGGAGCTGTTTTTT | CASSNCGRGRAGELFF
TRBJ2-4 | TRBD1 | few | TRBV12-3/TRBV12-4 | TGTGCCAGCAGCGAGACAGGGGGCTACATTCAGTACTTC | CASSETGGYIQYF
TRBJ2-2 | TRBD1 | NA | TRBV20-1 | TGCTGTGCCAACACTTGGGGACAGGGGGCTGACGGGGAGCTGTTTTTT | CCANTWGQGADGELFF
TRBJ1-3 | NA | many | TRBV20-1 | TGCAGTGCTTACCGTCACGGAGACTCTGGAAACACCATATATTTT | CSAYRHGDSGNTIYF
TRBJ2-2 | NA | few | TRBV12-3/TRBV12-4 | TGTGCCACCATCACCCAGGACACAGGCACCGGGGAGCTGTTTTTT | CATITQDTGTGELFF
TRBJ1-3 | NA | few | TRBV29-1 | TGCAGCGTTGATGACGGCCGCTCTGGAAACACCATATATTTT | CSVDDGRSGNTIYF
TRBJ2-6 | TRBD1 | many | TRBV6-1 | TGTGCCAGCAGTCGACAGGGCCCCCACGTCCTGACTTTC | CASSRQGPHVLTF
TRBJ2-3 | NA | few | TRBV7-2 | TGTGCCAGCAGAGGGGGGACTCTCCACATCACAGATACGCAGTATTTT | CASRGGTLHITDTQYF
TRBJ2-3 | TRBD2 | few | TRBV4-3 | TGCGCCAGCAGCCAAGATCCTAGCGGGGGGTTTTCAGATACGCAGTATTTT | CASSQDPSGGFSDTQYF
TRBJ2-5 | NA | NA | TRBV4-3 | TGCGCCAGCAGCCAAGATATAGGACAGCAAGAGACCCAGTACTTC | CASSQDIGQQETQYF
TRBJ2-1 | NA | many | TRBV4-3 | TGCGCCAGCAGCCAAGCCGTTCACCATGAGCAGTTCTTC | CASSQAVHHEQFF
TRBJ2-3 | TRBD1 | few | TRBV24-1 | TGTGCCACCAGTGACCCTTCAGGGGACAGGGCAGATACGCAGTATTTT | CATSDPSGDRADTQYF
TRBJ2-3 | NA | many | TRBV5-1 | TGCGCCAGCAGCTTGACCGACAGGGGCGCGGGGGGTGCGCAGTATTTT | CASSLTDRGAGGAQYF
TRBJ2-7 | NA | many | TRBV29-1 | TGCAGCGTTGAAGATGTTGGGGAGCAGTACTTC | CSVEDVGEQYF
TRBJ2-6 | NA | NA | TRBV7-9 | TGTGCCAGCAGTGCCCGGGGAAGCTCTGGGGCCAACGTCCTGACTTTC | CASSARGSSGANVLTF
TRBJ1-1 | NA | NA | TRBV19 | TGTGCCAGTAGTTATCGGACGGGCCACATGAACACTGAAGCTTTCTTT | CASSYRTGHMNTEAFF
TRBJ1-2 | TRBD1 | few | TRBV27 | TGTGCCAGCAGTTTGCAGGGGGGTAGGAACTATGGCTACACCTTC | CASSLQGGRNYGYTF
TRBJ2-1 | TRBD2 | few | TRBV6-2/TRBV6-3 | TGTGCCAGCGTCCCGCAGGAGGGACTAGCGGGGCAGGGTGAGCAGTTCTTC | CASVPQEGLAGQGEQFF
TRBJ2-3 | NA | NA | TRBV29-1 | TGCAGCGTTGAAGATGGTGGGGCCGGCCCCCCAGATACGCAGTATTTT | CSVEDGGAGPPDTQYF
TRBJ2-2 | TRBD2 | NA | TRBV11-2 | TGTGCCAGATCGGCGGGGGTAGCCGGGGAGCTGTTTTTT | CARSAGVAGELFF
TRBJ1-4 | NA | few | TRBV28 | TGTGCCACCCTACCCGCAGGCGCCCTTGAAAAACTGTTTTTT | CATLPAGALEKLFF
TRBJ1-4 | NA | NA | TRBV4-1 | TGCGCCAGCAGCCAAGACTCTGCAGGGAATGAAAAACTGTTTTTT | CASSQDSAGNEKLFF
TRBJ2-3 | TRBD2 | many | TRBV4-2 | TGTGCCAGCAGCCAAGATCTAGCGGGGGGCACAGATACGCAGTATTTT | CASSQDLAGGTDTQYF
TRBJ1-3 | TRBD1 | NA | TRBV12-3/TRBV12-4 | TGTGCCAGCAGGGAGACAGGGTTTGCTGGAAACACCATATATTTT | CASRETGFAGNTIYF
TRBJ1-6 | NA | NA | TRBV11-2 | TGTGCCAGCAGCTTCCCGGCCCCTAATTCACCCCTCCACTTT | CASSFPAPNSPLHF
TRBJ1-2 | TRBD1 | NA | TRBV6-1 | TGTGCCAGCAACAACAACAGGGGGATTGACTATGGCTACACCTTC | CASNNNRGIDYGYTF